Each of the 6 T cell receptor beta chains below was sequenced from the same sample in a study of metastatic and nonmetastatic thyroid tumors. TCRdb re-clonotyped the PCR reads through MiXCR. Among tens of thousands of clones listed, 20% to 25% were seen once. Thyroid surgery was preceded by no treatment in any patient. The sample consisted of blood. These receptors originate from a female donor with papillary thyroid cancer or a benign thyroid nodule (not recorded which). Some clones in this sample may be carry-over from other donors' samples.

There are many counts of this clone. V usage is TRBV7-9 and J usage is TRBJ1-4; a possible D gene is TRBD1 (5 bases). The CDR3 is 18 residues long. V was shortened by 5 bases and J by 0 bases, with 19 bases between the two germline ends. Looked up from germline, CDR1 is SEHNR and CDR2 is FQNEAQ (reference sequence). As DNA, the CDR3 is TGTGCCAGCAGCCCCCGACGGGGGACTCAATCAACTAATGAAAAACTGTTTTTT. It codes for CASSPRRGTQSTNEKLFF.

This clone is labeled medium-sized (0.01 to 0.1%). This chain connects TRBV27 to TRBJ2-2, with unresolved D. The CDR3 spans 16 residues. Trimming took off 7 bases at V and 4 bases at J, with 19 bases between the two ends. Germline CDR1 is MNHEY and CDR2 is SMNVEV (reference sequence). The CDR3 spells CASTLLTGGSTGELFF. The CDR3, as DNA: TGTGCCAGCACCCTTCTCACTGGTGGCAGCACCGGGGAGCTGTTTTTT.

The table lists this clone with many counts. The chain has TRBV28 and TRBJ1-1; TRBD1 might be the D (5 bases). V gave up 3 bases and J gave up 7 bases, with 6 bases separating them. The germline gives CDR1 MDHEN, CDR2 SYDVKM. The CDR3 loop spans 11 amino acids. The CDR3 DNA reads TGTGCCAGCAGTTTGGGGGGTGAAGCTTTCTTT. This codes for CASSLGGEAFF.

At least ten counts were recorded for this clone. This chain joins TRBV19 and TRBJ1-6, with 7 bases identical to TRBD1. The CDR3 length is 15 residues. V shed 5 bases, J shed 10 bases, and the junction held 11 bases outside the gene matches. The germline V gene encodes CDR1 LNHDA and CDR2 SQIVND (reference sequence). CDR3 sequence reads: CASSATGDGRSPLHF. CDR3 sequence (DNA): TGTGCCAGTAGTGCTACAGGGGATGGGAGATCACCCCTCCACTTT.

This clone was counted only a few times. A junction end diverges from the germline sequence, so it may reflect a read error. The rearrangement links TRBV6-1 to TRBJ1-5; tentative D call: TRBD1 (6 bases). CDR3 length: 14 residues. The germline V gene has CDR1 MNHNS and CDR2 SASEGT. CDR3: CASRGYRENRPQHF. The CDR3 coding sequence is TGTGCCAGCAGGGGGTACAGGGAAAATCGGCCCCAGCATTTT.

This clone appeared many times. The rearrangement links TRBV9 to TRBJ2-3; 8 bases align to TRBD1. CDR3 length: 15 amino acids. J lost 7 bases, V lost 3 bases, and 10 bases had no gene match. Per germline, CDR1 SGDLS and CDR2 YYNGEE. CDR3 loop: CASSETGTGVYTQYF. CDR3 in DNA: TGTGCCAGCAGCGAGACGGGGACAGGCGTGTATACGCAGTATTTT.